These 5 T cell receptor beta chains were all obtained from the same sample, sequenced in a study of blood T cells in healthy people across ages. Through a sample-barcoded 5' primer and a J-beta primer mix, a second PCR was run for about 7 to 12 cycles. TCRdb recomputed calls from the 5' RACE reads with MiXCR, one row per CDR3 protein. This repertoire shows over a million distinct CDR3 sequences, 20% to 25% found once; its top ten account for around 0.75%. These data were also filed under a second study, of T cells of mothers and their children.

Specimen: blood. These receptors all stem from a girl aged 2-10 years in good health.

This clonotype has a handful of counts. The rearrangement links TRBV4-1 to TRBJ1-5; D call uncertain. This CDR3 is 15 amino acids long. Germline CDR1 reads MGHRA; CDR2 reads YSYEKL. Trimming took 5 bases from V and 1 from J, leaving 12 bases between them. The CDR3 region is CASSRLPGSNQPQHF. For the CDR3, the DNA is TGCGCCAGCAGCAGGCTACCTGGGAGCAATCAGCCCCAGCATTTT.

This clonotype has just a few counts. The chain has TRBV20-1 and TRBJ2-5, with 13 bases identical to TRBD2. The J call may be in error: the DNA end matches TRBJ2-1 better. This CDR3 comprises 17 residues. Germline-derived CDR1 and CDR2 are DFQATT and SNEGSKA (reference sequence). The CDR3 nucleotides are TGCAGTGCCATAGGGTGGACTAGCGGGAGTCCGAATAATGAGCAGTTCTTC. It translates to CSAIGWTSGSPNNEQFF.

This clonotype has a handful of counts. The chain combines TRBV29-1 with TRBJ2-3; tentative D call: TRBD2 (7 bases). This CDR3 contains 12 residues. Germline V lookup: CDR1 SQVTM, CDR2 ANQGSEA. With 3 bases removed from V and 4 bases from J, the gap between germline ends came to 8 bases. The CDR3 bases are TGCAGCGTTGACGGGGGGCCAGATACGCAGTATTTT. This gives the protein CSVDGGPDTQYF.

The chain uses TRBV25-1 and TRBJ2-2; TRBD1 is a possible D gene (6 bases). CDR3 length equals 14 residues. V shed 3 bases and J shed 1 base, with 6 bases lying between them. Germline V gene data show CDR1 as MGHDK and CDR2 as SYGVNS. The CDR3 sequence is CASSDRGNTGELFF. The DNA of the CDR3 is TGTGCCAGCAGTGACAGGGGGAACACCGGGGAGCTGTTTTTT.

A few counts support this clonotype. The chain recombines TRBV3-1 with TRBJ2-7; the D is unclear. The CDR3 covers 14 residues. Germline V gene lookup returns CDR1 LGHDT and CDR2 YNNKEL (reference sequence). V gave up 1 base and J gave up 2 bases, with 9 bases separating them. The CDR3 DNA sequence: TGTGCCAGCAGCCAAGGCCGTTCGACCTACGAGCAGTACTTC. This translates into CASSQGRSTYEQYF.